Listed below are T cell receptor beta chains from one sample, sequenced in a study of blood T cell repertoires in COVID-19. Method: immunoSEQ multiplex PCR; TCRdb's copy keeps in-frame clones and lacks some. The table includes some 77,000 clones, roughly 82% detected once. The sample consisted of peripheral blood. Source of these receptors: a woman aged 60-75 years with acute or convalescent COVID-19. CDR3s include the opening cysteine and the closing phenylalanine or tryptophan. Clone size is shown for a subset of rows, as once, few, many or a class of expanded clone.

abundance: -; v_gene: TRBV5-8; CDR3aa: CASSLTWREAFF
abundance: -; v_gene: TRBV19; CDR3aa: CASSIGDRTNSPLHF
abundance: once; v_gene: TRBV19; CDR3aa: CASSRNRGHKGNTEAFF
abundance: once; v_gene: TRBV5-5; CDR3aa: CASSIRQANSGANVLTF
abundance: -; v_gene: TRBV4-1; CDR3aa: CASSQDQLGGQNEQFF
abundance: -; v_gene: TRBV4-1; CDR3aa: CASSQGLFGNTIYF
abundance: -; v_gene: TRBV5-5; CDR3aa: CASSLATGPNEKLFF
abundance: -; v_gene: TRBV2; CDR3aa: CASSDMGRNTEAFF
abundance: -; v_gene: TRBV7-9; CDR3aa: CASSFSLQGNTEAFF
abundance: -; v_gene: TRBV23-1; CDR3aa: CASRPTASHEQYF
abundance: -; v_gene: TRBV3-1/TRBV3-2; CDR3aa: CASSHRTGSYGYTF
abundance: -; v_gene: TRBV3-1/TRBV3-2; CDR3aa: CASSRTGAGTQYF
abundance: -; v_gene: TRBV7-9; CDR3aa: CASSIRQGATGELFF
abundance: -; v_gene: TRBV5-1; CDR3aa: CASSSGTGSTEAFF
abundance: once; v_gene: TRBV27; CDR3aa: CASSSAARGPNEKLFF
abundance: -; v_gene: TRBV10-3; CDR3aa: CAISPTGLNTGELFF
abundance: -; v_gene: TRBV5-1; CDR3aa: CASSLGQGTGELFF
abundance: once; v_gene: TRBV30; CDR3aa: CAWSRTTLGNEQFF
abundance: -; v_gene: TRBV7-6; CDR3aa: CASSLGALRGDTQYF
abundance: -; v_gene: TRBV19; CDR3aa: CASSLFARSSGNTIYF
abundance: -; v_gene: TRBV19; CDR3aa: CASSMVGGTETQYF
abundance: once; v_gene: TRBV7-9; CDR3aa: CASSWDGDRGTYEQYF
abundance: few; v_gene: TRBV28; CDR3aa: CASSSFYGYTF
abundance: -; v_gene: TRBV4-1; CDR3aa: CASSPTTGSSYEQYF
abundance: few; v_gene: TRBV5-1; CDR3aa: CASSLGLGANFQETQYF
abundance: -; v_gene: TRBV6-5; CDR3aa: CASSSGRGTEAFF
abundance: -; v_gene: TRBV28; CDR3aa: CASSGRDGTNEKLFF
abundance: -; v_gene: TRBV6-1; CDR3aa: CASSEVGPRRADTQYF
abundance: -; v_gene: TRBV6-5; CDR3aa: CASSYSQGASLETQYF
abundance: -; v_gene: TRBV5-4; CDR3aa: CASSSGTRTRNTGELFF
abundance: -; v_gene: TRBV9; CDR3aa: CASSLDWTGRAETQYF
abundance: -; v_gene: TRBV5-1; CDR3aa: CASSLRQGVTIDYTF
abundance: -; v_gene: TRBV4-2; CDR3aa: CASSQGPYGTANTGELFF
abundance: -; v_gene: TRBV18; CDR3aa: CASSSDRARGYTF
abundance: -; v_gene: TRBV21-1; CDR3aa: CASSANGRTWRNEQFF
abundance: -; v_gene: TRBV9; CDR3aa: CASSVGRNTEAFF
abundance: -; v_gene: TRBV5-6; CDR3aa: CASSPDRGFTEAFF
abundance: -; v_gene: TRBV15; CDR3aa: CATSRDDRDNQPQHF
abundance: -; v_gene: TRBV3-1/TRBV3-2; CDR3aa: CASSPTSGPYNEQFF
abundance: -; v_gene: TRBV6-2/TRBV6-3; CDR3aa: CASSKTSVYEQFF
abundance: -; v_gene: TRBV7-9; CDR3aa: CASSLGRGTGEQYF
abundance: -; v_gene: TRBV15; CDR3aa: CATSREKGANTEAFF
abundance: -; v_gene: TRBV24-1; CDR3aa: CATGKCRDRGLRSTNYGYTF
abundance: once; v_gene: TRBV6-5; CDR3aa: CASRLRLAGSGELFF
abundance: -; v_gene: TRBV14; CDR3aa: CASSQGPPGIYGYTF
abundance: -; v_gene: TRBV5-5; CDR3aa: CASSLQLTGGYFSGNEKLFF